Described below is a single TCR beta chain sequence and its context. CDR1 SGHKS and CDR2 YYEKEE come from the germline V gene (reference sequence). The CDR3 consists of 15 residues. The trim removed 1 base at V and 2 bases at J, leaving 4 bases unmatched. Some clones are missing from TCRdb's copy, which holds only in-frame ones; the method was immunoSEQ multiplex PCR. Among some 120,000 clones listed, over 65% were seen once. This entry belongs to a study of blood T cell repertoires in COVID-19. The rearrangement joins TRBV5-5 to TRBJ2-7, with TRBD2 matching over 9 bases. This clonotype was sampled from a man aged 25-45 years with acute or convalescent COVID-19. The sample was peripheral blood. CDR3 bases: TGTGCCAGCAGCTTGCAAGCTAGCGGGGCCTACGAGCAGTACTTC. Its translation is CASSLQASGAYEQYF. Complete variable domain (other parts from reference TRBV5-5 and TRBJ2-7): DAGVTQSPTHLIKTRGQQVTLRCSPISGHKSVSWYQQVLGQGPQFIFQYYEKEERGRGNFPDRFSARQFPNYSSELNVNALLLGDSALYLCASSLQASGAYEQYFGPGTRLTVT.